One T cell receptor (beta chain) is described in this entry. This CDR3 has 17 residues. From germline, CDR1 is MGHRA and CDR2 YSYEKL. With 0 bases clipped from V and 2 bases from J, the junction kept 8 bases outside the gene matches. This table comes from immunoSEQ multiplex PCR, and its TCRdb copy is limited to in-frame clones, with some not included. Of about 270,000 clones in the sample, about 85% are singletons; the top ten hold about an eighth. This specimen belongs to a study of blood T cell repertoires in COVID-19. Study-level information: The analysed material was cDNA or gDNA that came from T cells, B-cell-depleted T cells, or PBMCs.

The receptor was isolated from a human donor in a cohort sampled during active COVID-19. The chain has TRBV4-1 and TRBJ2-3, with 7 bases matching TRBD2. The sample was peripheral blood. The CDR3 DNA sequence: TGCGCCAGCAGCCAAGAAGGAGGACTAGATTTCACAGATACGCAGTATTTT. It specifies CASSQEGGLDFTDTQYF.